The 25 T cell receptor beta chains in this list originate from one sample, sequenced in a study of cytotoxic CD8 clonotypes in ibrutinib-treated CLL. Profiled with immunoSEQ multiplex PCR; TCRdb holds only in-frame clones, not every one. The sample holds 15,000 to 20,000 clones, roughly three fifths seen once. The sample was PBMCs, taken after 12 months of ibrutinib treatment. The receptors derive from a human donor with chronic lymphocytic leukemia.

The chain links TRBV13 to TRBJ2-5, with D perhaps TRBD2 (5 bases). Germline lookup yields CDR1 PRHDT and CDR2 FYEKMQ (reference sequence). Trimming took 5 bases from V and 2 from J, leaving 15 bases between them. The CDR3 covers 15 residues. The CDR3 coding sequence is TGTGCCAGCAGCGCCCTGAAGAGGGAGCAAGAGACCCAGTACTTC. Residues: CASSALKREQETQYF.

In its sample, this clone was seen a few times. The V gene is TRBV7-3, the J gene TRBJ2-2; 14 nucleotides line up with TRBD2. CDR1 is SGHTA, CDR2 FQGTGA, per germline. The CDR3 contains 18 residues. With 0 bases clipped from V and 5 bases from J, the junction kept 5 bases outside the gene matches. CDR3 sequence reads: CASSLTGLAGVRTGELFF. CDR3 in DNA: TGTGCCAGCAGCTTAACGGGACTAGCGGGAGTTCGAACCGGGGAGCTGTTTTTT.

V usage is TRBV7-3 and J usage is TRBJ2-1; 7 bases line up with TRBD1. Germline lookup yields CDR1 SGHTA and CDR2 FQGTGA. The CDR3 is 14 amino acids. Trimming at V came to 3 bases and at J to 3 bases, leaving 2 bases not matched to a gene. The CDR3 DNA sequence: TGTGCCAGCAGCTTCGGACAGGACTACAATGAGCAGTTCTTC. It translates to CASSFGQDYNEQFF.

CDR3 DNA sequence: TGTGCCAGCACCAAAAGCGGGGGTCCCAATGAGCAGTTCTTC. Encoded protein: CASTKSGGPNEQFF. The chain employs TRBV28 and TRBJ2-1; TRBD2 agrees at 8 bases. Looked up from germline, CDR1 is MDHEN and CDR2 is SYDVKM. This CDR3 is 14 amino acids long. J was trimmed by 6 bases and V by 7 bases; bases with no gene match: 8.

The chain recombines TRBV28 with TRBJ2-2, with 8 nucleotides matching TRBD2. The CDR3 has 15 residues. Germline CDR1 MDHEN, CDR2 SYDVKM. Trimming removed 8 bases from V and 0 bases from J; junction bases left unmatched: 5. This CDR3 is CASRRGLANTGELFF. The CDR3 nucleotides read TGTGCCAGCCGGCGGGGACTAGCGAACACCGGGGAGCTGTTTTTT. Full variable domain (outside the CDR3, taken from reference TRBV28 and TRBJ2-2): DVKVTQSSRYLVKRTGEKVFLECVQDMDHENMFWYRQDPGLGLRLIYFSYDVKMKEKGDIPEGYSVSREKKERFSLILESASTNQTSMYLCASRRGLANTGELFFGEGSRLTVL.

The genes are TRBV4-1 and TRBJ1-1; 8 positions agree with TRBD1. Trimming at V came to 1 base and at J to 5 bases, leaving 3 bases not matched to a gene. The V gene's germline CDR1 is MGHRA and CDR2 YSYEKL. The CDR3 spans 14 residues. Here the CDR3 DNA reads TGCGCCAGCAGCCAAGGGACAGGGCGAACTGAAGCTTTCTTT. It yields the protein CASSQGTGRTEAFF.

This clone appeared a few times. The rearrangement uses TRBV30 and TRBJ1-5; a possible D gene is TRBD1 (5 bases). Between the trimmed V and J ends, which lost 2 bases and 11 bases, there was a span of 10 bases. Germline assignment: CDR1 GTSNPN and CDR2 SVGIG (reference sequence). The length of the CDR3 is 11 residues. The CDR3 coding sequence is TGTGCCTGGAGTTCGGGGGGGACCCAGCATTTT. Amino acid sequence: CAWSSGGTQHF.

The V and J genes are TRBV5-8 and TRBJ1-2; D uncertain. CDR3 length equals 15 residues. The germline V gene encodes CDR1 SGHTS and CDR2 YDEGEE. The V end was cut by 7 bases, the J end by 4 bases, with 20 bases between. CDR3 sequence reads: CASVRDPRKTYGYTF. For the CDR3, the DNA is TGTGCCAGCGTTAGAGATCCACGAAAGACCTATGGCTACACCTTC.

The CDR3 is CASSSRRGGRARDTQYF. The DNA of the CDR3 is TGTGCCAGCAGCTCCCGGAGGGGCGGGAGGGCCAGGGATACGCAGTATTTT. V and J are TRBV11-2 and TRBJ2-3; 9 nucleotides agree with TRBD2. Germline V gives CDR1 SGHAT, CDR2 FQNNGV. Trimming removed 4 bases from V and 6 bases from J; junction bases left unmatched: 14. The CDR3 sequence is 17 residues long.

CDR3 residues: CATSREGLAGDEQYF. CDR3 bases: TGTGCCACCAGCAGAGAGGGACTAGCGGGAGACGAGCAGTACTTC. This rearrangement joins TRBV15 to TRBJ2-7; the match to TRBD2 covers 14 bases. The CDR3 loop spans 15 amino acids. Germline CDR1 reads LNHNV; CDR2 reads YYDKDF (reference sequence). The ends lost 0 bases at V and 5 bases at J; junction bases unmatched: 0.

This clone has more than one count but fewer than ten. The rearrangement joins TRBV6-6 to TRBJ2-7, with 7 bases that match TRBD2. Germline-derived CDR1 and CDR2 are MNHNY and SVGAGI (reference sequence). The CDR3 is 11 residues long. The V segment lost 10 bases and the J segment 4 bases; nucleotides outside the gene matches: 4. DNA for the CDR3: TGTGCCACCGCCGGGGGGTACGAGCAGTACTTC. Its translation is CATAGGYEQYF.

The V call is TRBV4-2, the J call TRBJ1-3, with a possible D match to TRBD1 (5 bases). The CDR3 covers 18 residues. Trimming left V 0 bases short and J 2 bases short, with 17 bases between. Germline values: CDR1 LGHNA, CDR2 YNFKEQ. The DNA for the CDR3 is TGTGCCAGCAGCCAAGATAGTTCGGGCCCGGGGGCTGGAAACACCATATATTTT. Amino acid sequence: CASSQDSSGPGAGNTIYF.

The chain is built from TRBV5-5 and TRBJ2-3; 8 bases are shared with TRBD2. V gave up 1 base and J gave up 0 bases; unmatched junction bases: 1. CDR1 and CDR2 from the germline V gene are SGHKS and YYEKEE (reference sequence). The CDR3 contains 15 residues. This CDR3 is CASSLPGGSTDTQYF. The DNA for the CDR3 is TGTGCCAGCAGCTTGCCGGGAGGGAGCACAGATACGCAGTATTTT.

The chain uses TRBV29-1 and TRBJ2-2; TRBD1 matches 12 bases. With 7 bases clipped from V and 4 bases from J, the junction kept 4 bases outside the gene matches. CDR3 size: 14 residues. The germline V gene encodes CDR1 SQVTM and CDR2 ANQGSEA. CDR3 amino acids: CSAPGQGATGELFF. CDR3 sequence (DNA): TGCAGCGCCCCGGGACAGGGGGCCACCGGGGAGCTGTTTTTT.

This chain links TRBV2 with TRBJ2-1; the D call may be TRBD1 or TRBD2 (5 bases each). Trimming removed 3 bases from V and 5 bases from J, with 23 bases in between. This CDR3 is built from 18 residues. Germline CDR1 SNHLY, CDR2 FYNNEI. The CDR3 coding sequence is TGTGCCAGCAGTGAGTTTGTTGTGTTCTCGGGGACGCACAATGAGCAGTTCTTC. Its protein product is CASSEFVVFSGTHNEQFF.

V and J are TRBV28 and TRBJ2-5, with D unclear. Between the trimmed V and J ends, which lost 1 base and 0 bases, there was a span of 6 bases. The CDR3 is 14 amino acids. The germline CDR1 and CDR2 sequences are MDHEN and SYDVKM. The CDR3 loop is CASSLFVNQETQYF. As DNA, the CDR3 is TGTGCCAGCAGTTTATTTGTTAACCAAGAGACCCAGTACTTC.

This chain connects TRBV19 to TRBJ2-3, with 7 bases fitting TRBD2. The CDR3 extends over 13 amino acids. The V gene's germline CDR1 is LNHDA and CDR2 SQIVND (reference sequence). Trimming at V came to 3 bases and at J to 5 bases, leaving 2 bases not matched to a gene. CDR3 bases: TGTGCCAGTAGTATTGCGGGAGAAGATACGCAGTATTTT. This translates into CASSIAGEDTQYF.

A few counts support this clone. The chain carries TRBV7-2 and TRBJ2-1; D ambiguous. The CDR3 spans 15 residues. The germline gives CDR1 SGHTA, CDR2 FQGNSA. Deletions cut 4 bases from V and 3 bases from J, with 13 bases between. The CDR3 sequence: CASSSARMGYNEQFF. CDR3 sequence (DNA): TGTGCCAGCAGCTCGGCGCGAATGGGCTACAATGAGCAGTTCTTC.

The chain carries TRBV5-1 and TRBJ2-3; TRBD2 matches 8 bases. The CDR3 has 14 residues. The V segment lost 3 bases and the J segment 5 bases; nucleotides outside the gene matches: 5. Germline V gene data show CDR1 as SGHRS and CDR2 as YFSETQ. The CDR3 DNA follows: TGCGCCAGCAGCTCTGGACTAGCCGAAGATACGCAGTATTTT. It encodes CASSSGLAEDTQYF. The whole variable domain, filled in from reference TRBV5-1 and TRBJ2-3, reads KAGVTQTPRYLIKTRGQQVTLSCSPISGHRSVSWYQQTPGQGLQFLFEYFSETQRNKGNFPGRFSGRQFSNSRSEMNVSTLELGDSALYLCASSSGLAEDTQYFGPGTRLTVL.

The chain employs TRBV2 and TRBJ2-1, with 11 bases lining up with TRBD2. Germline V CDR1 and CDR2: SNHLY, FYNNEI. CDR3 length: 20 residues. Germline trimming cut 0 bases from V and 1 base from J; bases unmatched to any gene: 11. CDR3 bases: TGTGCCAGCAGTGAAGCAAGGGCTAGCGGGAGGTGGGGGTCCTACAATGAGCAGTTCTTC. It encodes CASSEARASGRWGSYNEQFF.

This clone showed up just once. The CDR3 bases are TGTGCCAGCAGTTACCGGGAGGGCGACACCGGGGAGCTGTTTTTT. Protein sequence: CASSYREGDTGELFF. The V gene is TRBV4-2, the J gene TRBJ2-2; 8 nucleotides line up with TRBD2. The V and J ends lost 6 bases and 3 bases, in that order; junction bases with no gene match: 6. The length of the CDR3 is 15 residues. From germline, CDR1 is LGHNA and CDR2 YNFKEQ.

The chain joins TRBV7-8 to TRBJ1-5; D not resolved. Per the germline V gene, CDR1 is SGHVS and CDR2 is FQNEAQ. This CDR3 has 17 amino acids. V was clipped by 5 bases and J by 2 bases, with 19 bases between them. The CDR3 loop is CASSPWGRQARNQPQHF. The CDR3 nucleotides read TGTGCCAGCAGCCCATGGGGTCGGCAGGCTCGCAATCAGCCCCAGCATTTT.

In DNA form, the CDR3 reads TGTGCCAGTAGTCAGGAGGAGGCAGGGACCTTGTCGGATACGCAGTATTTT. Residues: CASSQEEAGTLSDTQYF. The rearrangement joins TRBV19 to TRBJ2-3; perhaps D is TRBD1 or TRBD2 (5 bases each). CDR3 length equals 17 residues. The V end was cut by 5 bases, the J end by 6 bases, with 24 bases between. CDR1 and CDR2 (germline): LNHDA, SQIVND (reference sequence).

CDR3 loop: CAIRRTSGRSETQYF. The CDR3 region has the DNA TGTGCCATCAGGAGGACTAGCGGGAGATCGGAGACCCAGTACTTC. V usage is TRBV10-3 and J usage is TRBJ2-5; the match to TRBD2 covers 13 bases. The CDR3 length is 15 residues. The junction had 6 bases not matched to a gene; V was cut back by 6 bases and J by 5 bases. The germline V gene has CDR1 ENHRY and CDR2 SYGVKD.

The V gene is TRBV6-1, the J gene TRBJ2-7; 14 positions match TRBD2. Germline V gene data show CDR1 as MNHNS and CDR2 as SASEGT. The CDR3 covers 18 residues. V lost 1 base to trimming and J lost 6 bases; unmatched junction nucleotides: 11. Here the CDR3 reads CASSEVRVGGLAGVEQYF. The DNA for the CDR3 is TGTGCCAGCAGTGAAGTTAGGGTGGGGGGACTAGCGGGAGTCGAGCAGTACTTC.